The 8 T cell receptor beta chains below come from one sample, sequenced in a study of blood T cell repertoires in COVID-19. Produced via immunoSEQ multiplex PCR; TCRdb's table is partial and in-frame only. The table has 330,000 or so clones, 80% to 90% seen once. The sample taken for sequencing was PBMCs or T cells enriched from blood (not recorded which). These receptors came from a man aged 40-55 years in a cohort exposed to, infected with or recovered from COVID-19 (not recorded which).

The rearrangement links TRBV6-5 to TRBJ2-5, with 11 bases fitting TRBD2. This CDR3 spans 15 amino acids. Germline V lookup: CDR1 MNHEY, CDR2 SVGAGI. With 5 bases clipped from V and 5 bases from J, the junction kept 7 bases outside the gene matches. CDR3: CASSRRTSGSETQYF. The CDR3 DNA follows: TGTGCCAGCAGTCGACGAACTAGCGGGAGTGAGACCCAGTACTTC.

J is TRBJ1-6 and V is TRBV28; D unclear. This CDR3 comprises 13 residues. V was clipped by 2 bases and J by 14 bases, with 13 bases between them. Germline CDR1 is MDHEN and CDR2 is SYDVKM. CDR3 region: CASSLHGLGSLHF. CDR3 nucleotides: TGTGCCAGCAGTTTACATGGCCTCGGGTCCCTCCACTTT.

This sequence joins TRBV7-9 and TRBJ2-1, with 9 bases that match TRBD2. CDR3 length equals 17 residues. Germline V lookup: CDR1 SEHNR, CDR2 FQNEAQ (reference sequence). With V trimmed by 5 bases and J by 1 base, 9 bases remained unmatched. CDR3 sequence: CASSGRETSGSYNEQFF. Written as DNA, the CDR3 is TGTGCCAGCAGCGGCCGAGAGACTAGCGGATCCTACAATGAGCAGTTCTTC.

The rearrangement joins TRBV5-1 to TRBJ2-2, with D possibly being TRBD1 (5 bases). Trimming took 0 bases from V and 2 from J, leaving 11 bases between them. Germline values: CDR1 SGHRS, CDR2 YFSETQ. CDR3 length: 16 amino acids. The CDR3 spells CASSLARALNTGELFF. The CDR3 DNA is TGCGCCAGCAGCTTGGCCAGGGCCCTCAACACCGGGGAGCTGTTTTTT. Filled out from reference TRBV5-1 and TRBJ2-2, the complete variable domain reads KAGVTQTPRYLIKTRGQQVTLSCSPISGHRSVSWYQQTPGQGLQFLFEYFSETQRNKGNFPGRFSGRQFSNSRSEMNVSTLELGDSALYLCASSLARALNTGELFFGEGSRLTVL.

The chain uses TRBV11-2 and TRBJ1-1, with a tentative D call TRBD1 (6 bases). The germline V gene has CDR1 SGHAT and CDR2 FQNNGV. Trimming removed 5 bases from V and 3 bases from J, with 16 bases in between. The CDR3 sequence is 15 residues long. The CDR3 DNA sequence: TGTGCCAGCAGCCCGGGGGGTTCAGGGGACACTGAAGCTTTCTTT. Translating gives CASSPGGSGDTEAFF.

A remark on this clone: Other nucleotide sequences from this sample produce the same CDR3. The chain links TRBV5-5 to TRBJ2-2; maybe TRBD2 (5 bases). The CDR3 runs 13 residues. Trimming stripped 5 bases from V and 4 bases from J, with 9 bases between. CDR1 and CDR2 from the germline V gene are SGHKS and YYEKEE (reference sequence). This CDR3 reads CASSLAGTGELFF. The CDR3 DNA reads as TGTGCCAGCAGTCTAGCAGGCACCGGGGAGCTGTTTTTT.

V usage is TRBV30 and J usage is TRBJ1-4; D unclear. This CDR3 comprises 13 residues. Germline assignment: CDR1 GTSNPN and CDR2 SVGIG (reference sequence). The V end lost 2 bases, the J end lost 3 bases, and 7 bases lay between the germline ends. CDR3 amino acids: CAWSIQSNEKLFF. The CDR3 DNA sequence: TGTGCCTGGAGTATACAGTCTAATGAAAAACTGTTTTTT.

The chain is built from TRBV5-5 and TRBJ1-5; 7 nucleotides match TRBD1. Germline values: CDR1 SGHKS, CDR2 YYEKEE (reference sequence). With V trimmed by 4 bases and J by 4 bases, 8 bases remained unmatched. This CDR3 is built from 15 residues. CDR3 coding DNA: TGTGCCAGCAGCGTTGGGGACAGTCTTAATCAGCCCCAGCATTTT. It is translated as CASSVGDSLNQPQHF.